The 3 T cell receptor beta chains reported below all come from one sample, sequenced in a study of blood T cell repertoires in COVID-19. Assay: immunoSEQ multiplex PCR; the TCRdb copy retains only in-frame clones and omits some. The data hold around 280,000 clones, with nearly 90% observed a single time. The sequenced material came from PBMCs or T cells enriched from blood (not recorded which). The receptors were sampled from a young woman with acute COVID-19.

This clone was observed a handful of times. The chain recombines TRBV28 with TRBJ2-7, with D unresolved. The V gene lost 3 bases and the J gene lost 3 bases, with 3 bases spanning the gap. The CDR3 is 11 residues long. The germline gives CDR1 MDHEN, CDR2 SYDVKM. CDR3 nucleotide sequence: TGTGCCAGCAGTTTTTACTACGAGCAGTACTTC. Amino acid sequence: CASSFYYEQYF.

This clone was recorded once. The chain uses TRBV5-1 and TRBJ2-7; D not certain. The germline V gene has CDR1 SGHRS and CDR2 YFSETQ. The CDR3 sequence is 11 residues long. Deletions cut 2 bases from V and 2 bases from J, with 2 bases between. The CDR3 region is CASSFAYEQYF. DNA of the CDR3: TGCGCCAGCAGCTTCGCCTACGAGCAGTACTTC. The full variable domain, in which reference TRBV5-1 and TRBJ2-7 provide the parts outside the CDR3, is KAGVTQTPRYLIKTRGQQVTLSCSPISGHRSVSWYQQTPGQGLQFLFEYFSETQRNKGNFPGRFSGRQFSNSRSEMNVSTLELGDSALYLCASSFAYEQYFGPGTRLTVT.

The V call is TRBV6-2 or TRBV6-3, the J call TRBJ1-5; tentatively, D is TRBD1 (6 bases). The CDR3 runs 14 residues. V lost 6 bases, J lost 0 bases, and 9 bases lay in between. The germline V gene encodes CDR1 MNHEY and CDR2 SVGEGT. Here the CDR3 reads CASSRTDSNQPQHF. The DNA for the CDR3 is TGTGCCAGCAGCCGGACAGATAGCAATCAGCCCCAGCATTTT.